This T cell receptor (beta chain) was captured in a study of cytomegalovirus exposure and HLA in healthy donors. Study-wide points: Cytomegalovirus status was reportedly diagnosed by the classifier with high sensitivity and specificity. For most TCR sequences rarity was the rule, although some public TCRs occurred in many donors. In vitro work confirmed that three CMV-associated chains recognize CMV antigens.

This CDR3 is built from 13 residues. V lost 5 bases to trimming and J lost 10 bases, with 12 bases between them. Germline V lookup: CDR1 MDHEN, CDR2 SYDVKM. Of note for this clone: No antigen is known for it.

Only in-frame clones appear in the TCRdb table, and some are missing; sequencing was by immunoSEQ multiplex PCR. Among 110,000 to 150,000 clones listed, just under 85% were seen once. The receptor was isolated from a woman in her 30s in good health and CMV-seronegative. The rearrangement links TRBV28 to TRBJ1-6; possibly TRBD1 for D (6 bases). Material: PBMCs. CDR3 sequence: CASSRQGISPLHF. CDR3 sequence (DNA): TGTGCCAGCAGTCGTCAGGGGATCTCACCCCTCCACTTT.